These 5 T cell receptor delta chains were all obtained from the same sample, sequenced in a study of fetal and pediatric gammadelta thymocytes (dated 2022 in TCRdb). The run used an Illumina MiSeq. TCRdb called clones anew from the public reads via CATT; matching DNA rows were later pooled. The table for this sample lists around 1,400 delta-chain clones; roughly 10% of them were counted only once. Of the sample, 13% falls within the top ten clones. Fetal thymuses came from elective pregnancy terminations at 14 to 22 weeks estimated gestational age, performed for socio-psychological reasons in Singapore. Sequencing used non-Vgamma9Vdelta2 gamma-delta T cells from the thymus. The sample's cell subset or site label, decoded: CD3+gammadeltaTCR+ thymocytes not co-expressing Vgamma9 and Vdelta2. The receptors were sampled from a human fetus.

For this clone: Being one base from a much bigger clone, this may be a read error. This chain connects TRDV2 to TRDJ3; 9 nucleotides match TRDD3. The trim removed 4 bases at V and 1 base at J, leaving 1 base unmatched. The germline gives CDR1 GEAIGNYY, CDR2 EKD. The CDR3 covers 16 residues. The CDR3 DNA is TGTGCCTGTGAGACTGGGGGATCCTGGGACACCCGACAGATGTTTTTC. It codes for CACETGGSWDTRQMFF.

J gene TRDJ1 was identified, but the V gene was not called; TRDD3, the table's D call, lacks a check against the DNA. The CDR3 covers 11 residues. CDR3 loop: CAWGDTDKLIF. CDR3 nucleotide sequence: TGTGCCTGGGGGGACACCGATAAACTCATCTTT.

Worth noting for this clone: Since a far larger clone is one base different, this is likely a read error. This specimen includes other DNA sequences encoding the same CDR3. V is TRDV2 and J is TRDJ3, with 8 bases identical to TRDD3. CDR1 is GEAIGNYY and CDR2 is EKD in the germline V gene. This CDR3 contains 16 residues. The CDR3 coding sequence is TGTGCCTGTGCCACCGGGGGATACTGGGACACCCGACAGATGTTTTTC. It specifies CACATGGYWDTRQMFF.

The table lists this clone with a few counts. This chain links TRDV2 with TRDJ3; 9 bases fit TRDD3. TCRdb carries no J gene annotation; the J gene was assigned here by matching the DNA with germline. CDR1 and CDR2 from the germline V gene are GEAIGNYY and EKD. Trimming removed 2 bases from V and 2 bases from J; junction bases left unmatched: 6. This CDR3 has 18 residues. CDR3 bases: TGTGCCTGTGACAACGTACTGGGGGAAACCTGGGACACCCGACAGATGTTTTTC. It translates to CACDNVLGETWDTRQMFF.

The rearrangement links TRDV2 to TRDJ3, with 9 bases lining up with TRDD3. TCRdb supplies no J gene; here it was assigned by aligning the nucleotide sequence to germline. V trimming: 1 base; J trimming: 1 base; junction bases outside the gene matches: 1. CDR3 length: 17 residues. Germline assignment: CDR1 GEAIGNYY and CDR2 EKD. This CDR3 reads CACDTGDTSWDTRQMFF. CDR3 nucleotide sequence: TGTGCCTGTGACACTGGGGATACGTCCTGGGACACCCGACAGATGTTTTTC.